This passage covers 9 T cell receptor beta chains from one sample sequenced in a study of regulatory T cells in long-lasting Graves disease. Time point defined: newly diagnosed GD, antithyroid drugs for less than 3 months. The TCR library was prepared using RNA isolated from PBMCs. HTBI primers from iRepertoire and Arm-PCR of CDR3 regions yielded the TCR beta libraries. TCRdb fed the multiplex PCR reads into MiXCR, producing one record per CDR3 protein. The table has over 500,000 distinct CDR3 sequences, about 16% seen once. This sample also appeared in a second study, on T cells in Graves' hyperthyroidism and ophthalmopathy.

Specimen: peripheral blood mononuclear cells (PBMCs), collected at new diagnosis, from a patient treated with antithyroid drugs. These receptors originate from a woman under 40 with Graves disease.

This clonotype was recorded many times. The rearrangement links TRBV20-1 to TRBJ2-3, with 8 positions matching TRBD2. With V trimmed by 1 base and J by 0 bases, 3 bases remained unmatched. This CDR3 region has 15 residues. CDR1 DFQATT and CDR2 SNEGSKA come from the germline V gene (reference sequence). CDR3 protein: CSARGTSGSTDTQYF. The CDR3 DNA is TGCAGTGCTAGAGGTACTAGCGGTAGCACAGATACGCAGTATTTT.

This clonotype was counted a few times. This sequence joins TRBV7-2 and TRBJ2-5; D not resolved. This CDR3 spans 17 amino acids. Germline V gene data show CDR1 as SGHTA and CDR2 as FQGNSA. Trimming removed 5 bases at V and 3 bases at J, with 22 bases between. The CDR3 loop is CASSRYGPRSGEETQYF. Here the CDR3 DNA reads TGTGCCAGCAGCCGCTACGGCCCCCGATCGGGCGAAGAGACCCAGTACTTC. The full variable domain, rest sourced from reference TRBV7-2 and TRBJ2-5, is GAGVSQSPSNKVTEKGKDVELRCDPISGHTALYWYRQSLGQGLEFLIYFQGNSAPDKSGLPSDRFSAERTGGSVSTLTIQRTQQEDSAVYLCASSRYGPRSGEETQYFGPGTRLLVL.

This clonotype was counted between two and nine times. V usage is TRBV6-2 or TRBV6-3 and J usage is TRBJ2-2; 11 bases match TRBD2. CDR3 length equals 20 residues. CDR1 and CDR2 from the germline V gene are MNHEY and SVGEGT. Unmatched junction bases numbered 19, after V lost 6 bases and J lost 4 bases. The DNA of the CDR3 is TGTGCCAGCAGCGCGATAGGGGGGCCGACTAGCGGGGCCCCCACCGGGGAGCTGTTTTTT. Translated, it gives CASSAIGGPTSGAPTGELFF.

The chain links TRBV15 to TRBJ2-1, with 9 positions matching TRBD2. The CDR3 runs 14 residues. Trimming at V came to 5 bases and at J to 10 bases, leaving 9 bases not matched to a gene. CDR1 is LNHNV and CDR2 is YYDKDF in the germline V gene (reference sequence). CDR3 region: CATSPRTSEIEQFF. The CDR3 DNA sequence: TGTGCCACCAGCCCGCGGACTAGCGAAATCGAGCAGTTCTTC.

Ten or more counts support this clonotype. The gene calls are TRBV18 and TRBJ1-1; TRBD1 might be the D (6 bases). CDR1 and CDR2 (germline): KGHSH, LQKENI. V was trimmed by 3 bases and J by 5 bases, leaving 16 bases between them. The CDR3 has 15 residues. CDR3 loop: CASSPPQGMRTEAFF. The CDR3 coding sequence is TGTGCCAGCTCACCTCCACAGGGTATGAGGACTGAAGCTTTCTTT.

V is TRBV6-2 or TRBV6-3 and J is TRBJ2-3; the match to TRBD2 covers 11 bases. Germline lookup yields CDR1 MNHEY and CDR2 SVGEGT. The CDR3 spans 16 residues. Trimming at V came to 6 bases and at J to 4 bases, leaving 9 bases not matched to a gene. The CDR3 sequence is CASRYTSGSNPDTQYF. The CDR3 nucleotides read TGTGCCAGCAGATACACTAGCGGGAGTAACCCAGATACGCAGTATTTT.

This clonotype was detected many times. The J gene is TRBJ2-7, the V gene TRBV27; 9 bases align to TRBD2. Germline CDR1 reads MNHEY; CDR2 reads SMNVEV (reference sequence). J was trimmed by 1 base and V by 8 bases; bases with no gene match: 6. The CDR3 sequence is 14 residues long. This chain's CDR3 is CASGQREVSYEQYF. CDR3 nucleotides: TGTGCCAGCGGGCAGCGGGAGGTATCCTACGAGCAGTACTTC.

CDR3 region: CASTPLGGGVNEQFF. Written as DNA, the CDR3 is TGTGCCAGCACCCCCTTGGGGGGAGGGGTCAATGAGCAGTTCTTC. This sequence joins TRBV5-5 and TRBJ2-1, with 7 bases identical to TRBD2. Per germline, CDR1 SGHKS and CDR2 YYEKEE (reference sequence). This CDR3 spans 15 amino acids. With V trimmed by 6 bases and J by 6 bases, 12 bases remained unmatched. Combining the CDR3 with reference TRBV5-5 and TRBJ2-1 gives the whole variable domain DAGVTQSPTHLIKTRGQQVTLRCSPISGHKSVSWYQQVLGQGPQFIFQYYEKEERGRGNFPDRFSARQFPNYSSELNVNALLLGDSALYLCASTPLGGGVNEQFFGPGTRLTVL.

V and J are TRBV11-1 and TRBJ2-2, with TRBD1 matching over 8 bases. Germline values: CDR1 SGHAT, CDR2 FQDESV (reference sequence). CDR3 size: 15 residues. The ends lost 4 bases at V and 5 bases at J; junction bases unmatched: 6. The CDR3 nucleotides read TGTGCCAGCAGCTCCCCAGGGGGCTGGACCGGGGAGCTGTTTTTT. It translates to CASSSPGGWTGELFF.